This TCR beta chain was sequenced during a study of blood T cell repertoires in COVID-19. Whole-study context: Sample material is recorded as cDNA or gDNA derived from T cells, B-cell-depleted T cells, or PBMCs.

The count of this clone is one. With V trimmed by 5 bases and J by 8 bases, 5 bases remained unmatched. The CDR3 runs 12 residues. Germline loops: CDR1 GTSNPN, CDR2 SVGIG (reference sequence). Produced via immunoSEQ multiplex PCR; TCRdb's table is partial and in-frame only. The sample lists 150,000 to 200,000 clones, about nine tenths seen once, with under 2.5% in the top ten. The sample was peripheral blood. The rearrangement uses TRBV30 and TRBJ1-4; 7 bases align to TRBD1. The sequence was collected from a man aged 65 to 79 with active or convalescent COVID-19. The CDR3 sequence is CAWESGGEKLFF. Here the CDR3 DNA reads TGTGCCTGGGAATCAGGGGGAGAAAAACTGTTTTTT.